This T cell receptor (beta chain) came from a study of blood T cell repertoires in COVID-19. On the study more broadly: The origin of the acute and convalescent COVID-19 samples was the United States, Italy and Spain.

The CDR3 consists of 15 residues. V lost 0 bases and J lost 8, with 16 bases in between. Germline V gene lookup returns CDR1 KGHSH and CDR2 LQKENI. In the original processing: Amplification of reference gene primers provided the estimated nucleated cell counts. TCRdb's table, derived via immunoSEQ multiplex PCR, lists solely in-frame clones and lacks some. V, J and clone size derive from that table, while D and trimming were established from the DNA sequence. Of around 130,000 clones listed, 80% to 85% are singletons. This clonotype originated in a man aged 55 to 70 with acute or convalescent COVID-19. V usage is TRBV18 and J usage is TRBJ1-2; D call uncertain. Specimen: peripheral blood. The CDR3 sequence is CASSPPNLGVAGYTF. The DNA of the CDR3 is TGTGCCAGCTCACCACCGAATTTGGGCGTCGCGGGCTACACCTTC. The whole variable domain, filled in from reference TRBV18 and TRBJ1-2, reads NAGVMQNPRHLVRRRGQEARLRCSPMKGHSHVYWYRQLPEEGLKFMVYLQKENIIDESGMPKERFSAEFPKEGPSILRIQQVVRGDSAAYFCASSPPNLGVAGYTFGSGTRLTVV.